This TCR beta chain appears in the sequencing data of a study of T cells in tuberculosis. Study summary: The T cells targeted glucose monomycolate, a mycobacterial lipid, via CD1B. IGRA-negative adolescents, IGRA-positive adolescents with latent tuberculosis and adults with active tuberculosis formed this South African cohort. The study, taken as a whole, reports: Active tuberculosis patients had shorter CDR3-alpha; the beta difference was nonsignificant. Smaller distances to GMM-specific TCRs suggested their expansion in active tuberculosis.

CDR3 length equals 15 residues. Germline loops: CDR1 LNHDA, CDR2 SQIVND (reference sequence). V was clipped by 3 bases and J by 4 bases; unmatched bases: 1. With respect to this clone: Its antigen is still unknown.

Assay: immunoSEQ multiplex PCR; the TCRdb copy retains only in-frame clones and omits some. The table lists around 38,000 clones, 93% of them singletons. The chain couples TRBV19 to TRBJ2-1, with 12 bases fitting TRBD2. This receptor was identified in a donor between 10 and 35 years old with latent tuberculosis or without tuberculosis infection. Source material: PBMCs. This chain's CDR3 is CASSIGLAGYNEQFF. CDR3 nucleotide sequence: TGTGCCAGTAGTATTGGACTAGCGGGGTACAATGAGCAGTTCTTC.